This entry lists 12 T cell receptor beta chains sequenced from one sample in a study of identical twins. TCRdb itself ran the 5' RACE reads through MiXCR, one entry per CDR3 protein. This table holds about 730,000 distinct CDR3 sequences, 21% found once. The data also belong to a second study, concerning T cells expressing NK-cell markers.

The sequencing input was PBMCs. The receptors were sampled from a woman between 18 and 29 years old in good health.

This chain connects TRBV20-1 to TRBJ1-1; weak D call: TRBD1 (5 bases). This CDR3 has 13 residues. V was cut by 2 bases and J by 6 bases, with 13 bases left in between. Looked up from germline, CDR1 is DFQATT and CDR2 is SNEGSKA (reference sequence). Here the CDR3 reads CSARWGRIAEAFF. In DNA form, the CDR3 reads TGCAGTGCTAGATGGGGGAGGATCGCTGAAGCTTTCTTT.

The V and J genes are TRBV25-1 and TRBJ2-2; weak D call: TRBD1 (5 bases). CDR3 length: 14 amino acids. In germline, CDR1 is MGHDK, CDR2 SYGVNS. Trimming cost V 8 bases and J 2 bases, with 12 bases left between them. The CDR3 sequence is CASGRQLNTGELFF. The DNA for the CDR3 is TGTGCCAGCGGACGACAGTTAAACACCGGGGAGCTGTTTTTT.

This chain links TRBV7-7 with TRBJ2-1, with a weak D call TRBD2 (6 bases). V was clipped by 2 bases and J by 8 bases, with 13 bases between them. The germline gives CDR1 SSHAT, CDR2 FNYEAQ (reference sequence). The length of the CDR3 is 14 residues. The CDR3 loop reads CASSLTGSGDEQFF. DNA of the CDR3: TGTGCCAGCAGCTTAACCGGGAGTGGCGATGAGCAGTTCTTC.

The chain is built from TRBV19 and TRBJ2-2; D unresolved. Per the germline V gene, CDR1 is LNHDA and CDR2 is SQIVND (reference sequence). V lost 2 bases to trimming and J lost 0 bases, with 7 bases between them. The CDR3 runs to 15 residues. DNA of the CDR3: TGTGCCAGTAGTATAAAAACACCGAACACCGGGGAGCTGTTTTTT. Translation gives CASSIKTPNTGELFF.

Only a few counts were recorded for this clonotype. The V gene is TRBV7-2, the J gene TRBJ2-7, with D perhaps TRBD1 or TRBD2 (5 bases each). This CDR3 has 13 amino acids. Trimming pared 1 base from V and 5 bases from J, leaving 9 bases between. CDR1 and CDR2 (germline): SGHTA, FQGNSA. The CDR3 DNA sequence: TGTGCCAGCAGCTTAGAGTCGGGGCACGAGCAGTACTTC. Protein: CASSLESGHEQYF.

This clonotype has a handful of counts. This sequence joins TRBV9 and TRBJ1-2; 7 nucleotides match TRBD1. The CDR3 totals 16 residues. Unmatched junction bases numbered 9, after V lost 2 bases and J lost 2 bases. Germline CDR1 reads SGDLS; CDR2 reads YYNGEE. The CDR3 is CASSVVARGQNYGYTF. CDR3 nucleotide sequence: TGTGCCAGCAGCGTGGTGGCGAGGGGGCAGAACTATGGCTACACCTTC.

This clonotype was recorded a few times. This chain uses TRBV4-3 with TRBJ2-7; 10 bases are a match to TRBD2. This CDR3 comprises 16 residues. Germline lookup yields CDR1 LGHNA and CDR2 YSLEER. J gave up 7 bases and V 2 bases, and 11 bases lay outside the gene matches. For the CDR3, the DNA is TGCGCCAGCAGCCAAACAACTAGCGGGGCCTTCGGTGAGCAGTACTTC. Its translation is CASSQTTSGAFGEQYF.

The table lists this clonotype with a few counts. The rearrangement uses TRBV10-3 and TRBJ1-6, with a possible D match to TRBD1 (5 bases). With 6 bases removed from V and 0 bases from J, the gap between germline ends came to 9 bases. CDR1 is ENHRY and CDR2 is SYGVKD in the germline V gene. This CDR3 contains 15 residues. The CDR3 protein is CAIRPGLSYNSPLHF. As DNA, the CDR3 is TGTGCCATCAGACCAGGGCTCTCCTATAATTCACCCCTCCACTTT.

This clonotype showed up many times. The DNA of the CDR3 is TGCGCCAGCAGCTTCACTAGCGGTAGCACAGATACGCAGTATTTT. Its translation is CASSFTSGSTDTQYF. The rearrangement links TRBV5-1 to TRBJ2-3; TRBD2 agrees at 8 bases. The CDR3 loop spans 15 amino acids. V lost 2 bases to trimming and J lost 0 bases; unmatched junction nucleotides: 2. Germline CDR1 SGHRS, CDR2 YFSETQ.

The chain combines TRBV6-1 with TRBJ2-1, with 7 bases matching TRBD2. Trimming at V came to 7 bases and at J to 5 bases, leaving 8 bases not matched to a gene. This CDR3 has 14 amino acids. The germline gives CDR1 MNHNS, CDR2 SASEGT. The CDR3 DNA follows: TGTGCCAGCACCCCCGGGAGGCCAAACAATGAGCAGTTCTTC. This translates into CASTPGRPNNEQFF.

The chain carries TRBV18 and TRBJ2-7; D might be TRBD2 (6 bases). Trimming took 3 bases from V and 7 from J, leaving 10 bases between them. CDR1 and CDR2 (germline): KGHSH, LQKENI. This CDR3 has 12 amino acids. Here the CDR3 DNA reads TGTGCCAGCTCACCGGCGGGGTTGGAGCAGTACTTC. This translates into CASSPAGLEQYF. Drawing the rest from reference TRBV18 and TRBJ2-7, the complete variable domain is NAGVMQNPRHLVRRRGQEARLRCSPMKGHSHVYWYRQLPEEGLKFMVYLQKENIIDESGMPKERFSAEFPKEGPSILRIQQVVRGDSAAYFCASSPAGLEQYFGPGTRLTVT.

Concerning this clonotype itself: One junction end disagrees with the germline gene, perhaps due to a read error. The V and J genes are TRBV5-1 and TRBJ2-1, with TRBD1 identical over 9 bases. The germline gives CDR1 SGHRS, CDR2 YFSETQ. The CDR3 runs to 14 residues. CDR3 nucleotide sequence: TGCGCCAGCAGCTTGGAAGGCGTGCGGGACAGGGAACTCTTC. Amino acid sequence: CASSLEGVRDRELF.